This TCR beta chain stems from a study of blood T cell repertoires in COVID-19. Study overall: Samples taken during acute and convalescent COVID-19 were collected in the United States, Italy and Spain. Nucleic acid was either cDNA or gDNA, and it came from T cells, B-cell-depleted T cells, or PBMCs.

Per the original data handling: Amplified reference gene primers provided the basis for estimating nucleated cell counts. TCRdb's table, derived via immunoSEQ multiplex PCR, lists solely in-frame clones and lacks some. From that table come the V and J calls and clone size; the DNA was used to work out D and trimming. Here the sample spans approximately 250,000 clones, roughly 82% being singletons. The V end was cut by 2 bases, the J end by 4 bases, with 8 bases between. The CDR3 extends over 13 amino acids. The germline V gene has CDR1 SQVTM and CDR2 ANQGSEA. The gene calls are TRBV29-1 and TRBJ2-2; D is possibly TRBD1 (7 bases). The clonotype comes from a man aged 35 to 55 who had recovered from COVID-19. The sample was peripheral blood. CDR3 sequence reads: CSVEQGGTGELFF. CDR3 coding DNA: TGCAGCGTTGAACAGGGGGGCACCGGGGAGCTGTTTTTT.